A selection of T cell receptor beta chains follows, all from one sample in a study of T cells in Graves' hyperthyroidism and ophthalmopathy. In TCRdb, the multiplex PCR reads were re-called with MiXCR into one record per CDR3 protein. The sample has 370,000 or so distinct CDR3 sequences, approximately 25% seen once. The sequencing sample was made of blood. Receptors originate from a man in his fifties or sixties with Graves' hyperthyroidism. Each CDR3 is given with its conserved first and last residue. The D gene is left open where the match is weak. The size field is filled for only some rows; it gives once, few, many or a size class.

d_call j_call clone_size v_call cdr3_aa cdr3_nt
. TRBJ2-2 many TRBV28 CASSFITRGPGELFF TGTGCCAGCAGTTTCATTACTAGGGGTCCCGGGGAGCTGTTTTTT
. TRBJ2-7 many TRBV28 CASSLSSRGRYEQYF TGTGCCAGCAGTTTAAGTAGCAGGGGTAGGTACGAGCAGTACTTC
TRBD2 TRBJ2-5 . TRBV7-9 CASSSQAGLGEAQYF TGTGCCAGCAGCTCACAAGCGGGACTGGGAGAGGCCCAGTACTTC
. TRBJ1-1 many TRBV30 CATREHRVAEAFF TGTGCCACCCGAGAGCACCGGGTCGCAGAAGCTTTCTTT
. TRBJ2-7 . TRBV12-5 CASGGNRDEQYF TGTGCTAGTGGTGGAAACCGGGACGAGCAGTACTTC
TRBD2 TRBJ2-1 many TRBV6-1 CASRTSGSYNEQFF TGTGCCAGCAGAACTAGCGGGAGCTACAATGAGCAGTTCTTC
TRBD1 TRBJ1-1 . TRBV5-1 CASSLIQGTGEAFF TGCGCCAGCAGCTTGATCCAAGGGACAGGTGAAGCTTTCTTT
. TRBJ2-1 few TRBV9 CASSVGVGGEQFF TGTGCCAGCAGCGTAGGGGTGGGGGGTGAGCAGTTCTTC
. TRBJ2-7 . TRBV7-9 CASSRGSQGNEQYF TGTGCCAGCAGCAGAGGTTCACAGGGAAACGAGCAGTACTTC
. TRBJ2-7 many TRBV28 CASSPSWNEQYF TGTGCCAGCAGCCCGTCCTGGAACGAGCAGTACTTC
TRBD2 TRBJ2-3 few TRBV27 CASSSRLAGGLDTQYF TGTGCCAGCAGTTCCAGACTAGCGGGAGGGTTAGATACGCAGTATTTT
. TRBJ2-1 . TRBV20-1 CSARGELVTNEQFF TGCAGTGCTAGAGGAGAACTAGTTACCAATGAGCAGTTCTTC